A single sample is the source of the 11 T cell receptor beta chains below, sequenced in a study of T-cell memory formation after mild COVID-19. TCRdb reanalysed the 5' RACE reads using MiXCR and keeps one entry per CDR3 protein. The sample has 470,000 or so distinct CDR3 sequences; roughly 20% are singletons. The material sequenced was PBMCs or a T cell subset sorted from them (not recorded which). The receptors derive from an adult woman who had mild COVID-19 (a few samples of this study predate the infection). Cell type and time point are not known.

This clonotype was found many times. The CDR3 spells CASTSRGTDTQYF. For the CDR3, the DNA is TGTGCCAGCACGAGCAGAGGCACAGATACGCAGTATTTT. The rearrangement uses TRBV12-3 or TRBV12-4 and TRBJ2-3; no clear D. The V gene lost 7 bases and the J gene lost 1 base, with 9 bases spanning the gap. The CDR3 is made up of 13 amino acids.

The J gene is TRBJ2-1, the V gene TRBV4-2; D is possibly TRBD2 (5 bases). Trimming left V 0 bases short and J 2 bases short, with 11 bases between. Germline V lookup: CDR1 LGHNA, CDR2 YNFKEQ. The CDR3 sequence is 16 residues long. The CDR3 nucleotides read TGTGCCAGCAGCCAAGATGAACTAGATACCTACAATGAGCAGTTCTTC. As protein: CASSQDELDTYNEQFF.

This clonotype turned up a few times. The CDR3 region has the DNA TGCGCCAGCAGCCAAGTGGCAGGGGACTCCTACGAGCAGTACTTC. Its translation: CASSQVAGDSYEQYF. V usage is TRBV4-1 and J usage is TRBJ2-7; perhaps TRBD1 as D (6 bases). CDR1 is MGHRA, CDR2 YSYEKL, per germline. Trimming shortened V by 1 base and J by 0 bases, and 10 bases separated the two germline ends. The CDR3 contains 15 residues.

This clonotype was seen only a few times. The CDR3 here is CASSYSQGFSYEQYF. CDR3 coding DNA: TGTGCCAGCAGTTACTCGCAGGGATTCTCCTACGAGCAGTACTTC. V gene TRBV6-5 combines with J gene TRBJ2-7; TRBD1 is a possible D gene (5 bases). The CDR3 is made up of 15 amino acids. V lost 0 bases, J lost 0 bases, and 9 bases lay in between. The germline CDR1 and CDR2 sequences are MNHEY and SVGAGI.

The rearrangement joins TRBV15 to TRBJ2-3; D might be TRBD2 (5 bases). This CDR3 region has 17 residues. CDR1 and CDR2 from the germline V gene are LNHNV and YYDKDF (reference sequence). The V gene lost 3 bases and the J gene lost 2 bases, with 18 bases spanning the gap. The CDR3 coding sequence is TGTGCCACCAGCAGTAGTAGCGTGAGAGGATTCACAGATACGCAGTATTTT. It translates to CATSSSSVRGFTDTQYF.

In its sample, this clonotype was seen many times. V is TRBV12-3 or TRBV12-4 and J is TRBJ1-5, with a possible D match to TRBD1 (6 bases). CDR3 size: 14 residues. V was pared by 2 bases and J by 5 bases, with 10 bases between. In DNA form, the CDR3 reads TGTGCCAGCAGTTTATGGGGGCCAGATCAGCCCCAGCATTTT. It codes for CASSLWGPDQPQHF.

The sample holds a few counts of this clonotype. The V call is TRBV19, the J call TRBJ1-1, with D uncertain. CDR3 length: 14 residues. Germline V gives CDR1 LNHDA, CDR2 SQIVND (reference sequence). With 3 bases removed from V and 1 base from J, the gap between germline ends came to 9 bases. The CDR3 spells CASSIQGKNTEAFF. CDR3 bases: TGTGCCAGTAGTATTCAAGGGAAGAACACTGAAGCTTTCTTT.

This clonotype was seen a few times. The chain links TRBV5-6 to TRBJ1-5, with TRBD1 matching 8 bases. Germline lookup yields CDR1 SGHDT and CDR2 YYEEEE. The V segment lost 2 bases and the J segment 4 bases; nucleotides outside the gene matches: 8. The CDR3 spans 16 residues. As DNA, the CDR3 is TGTGCCAGCAGCTTCCACTGGGGACAGGCTAATCAGCCCCAGCATTTT. Its protein is CASSFHWGQANQPQHF.

This clonotype came up a few times. The chain is built from TRBV2 and TRBJ1-6; weak D call: TRBD1 (5 bases). V was shortened by 3 bases and J by 2 bases, with 8 bases between the two germline ends. Germline CDR1 SNHLY, CDR2 FYNNEI. This CDR3 is built from 15 residues. In nucleotides, the CDR3 is TGTGCCAGCAGTGAGGAGGGGCCCTATAATTCACCCCTCCACTTT. It yields the protein CASSEEGPYNSPLHF.

This clonotype was counted many times. The gene calls are TRBV29-1 and TRBJ2-5; D ambiguous. The CDR3 spans 11 residues. Deletions cut 7 bases from V and 1 base from J, with 7 bases between. Germline V gene data show CDR1 as SQVTM and CDR2 as ANQGSEA. The CDR3 DNA is TGCAGCGCTCTGATCCAAGAGACCCAGTACTTC. Encoded protein: CSALIQETQYF.

Notes on this clonotype: One base away lies a much larger clone, so this may be a sequencing read error. The gene calls are TRBV5-5 and TRBJ2-3; D perhaps matches TRBD1 (5 bases). The germline V and J ends were trimmed by 3 bases and 1 base, with 15 bases remaining between them. The CDR3 covers 16 residues. Germline CDR1 is SGHKS and CDR2 is YYEKEE (reference sequence). The CDR3 nucleotides read TGTGCCAGCAGCTGGGGCCGGAAAGGAGGCACAGATACGCAGTATTTT. It encodes CASSWGRKGGTDTQYF.